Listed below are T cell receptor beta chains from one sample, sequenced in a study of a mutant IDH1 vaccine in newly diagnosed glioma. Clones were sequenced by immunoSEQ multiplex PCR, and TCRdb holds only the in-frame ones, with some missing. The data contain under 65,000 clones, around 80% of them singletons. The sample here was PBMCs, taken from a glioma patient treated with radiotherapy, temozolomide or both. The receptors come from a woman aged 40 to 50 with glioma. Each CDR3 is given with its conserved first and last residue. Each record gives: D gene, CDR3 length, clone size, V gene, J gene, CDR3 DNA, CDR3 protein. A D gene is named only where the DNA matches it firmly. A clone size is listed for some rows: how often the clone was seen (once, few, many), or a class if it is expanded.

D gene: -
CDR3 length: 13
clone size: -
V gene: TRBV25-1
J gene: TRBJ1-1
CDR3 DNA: TGTGCCAGCAGTGAACGGACGGCGAGGGTTGCTTTCTTT
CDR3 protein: CASSERTARVAFF

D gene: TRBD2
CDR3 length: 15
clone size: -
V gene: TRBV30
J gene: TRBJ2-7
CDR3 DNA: TGTGCCTGGAGCGCGTGGACTAGCGACTCCTACGAGCAGTACTTC
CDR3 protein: CAWSAWTSDSYEQYF

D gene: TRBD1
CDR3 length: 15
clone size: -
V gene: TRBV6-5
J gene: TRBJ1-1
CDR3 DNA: TGTGCCAGCAGCTCTGAGGACAGGGTATACACTGAAGCTTTCTTT
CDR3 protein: CASSSEDRVYTEAFF

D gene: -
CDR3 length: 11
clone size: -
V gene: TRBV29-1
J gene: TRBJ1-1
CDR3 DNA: TGCAGCGTTGCTGACGGGGCGGGAGCTTTCTTT
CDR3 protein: CSVADGAGAFF

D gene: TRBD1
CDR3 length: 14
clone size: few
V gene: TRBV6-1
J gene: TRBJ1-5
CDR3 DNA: TGTGCCAGCAGCGGACAGGGGGGGGATCAGCCCCAGCATTTT
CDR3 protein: CASSGQGGDQPQHF

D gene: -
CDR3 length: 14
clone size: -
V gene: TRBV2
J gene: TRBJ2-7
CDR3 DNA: TGTGCCAGCAGCCCTCAGGGACGGCCCTACGAGCAGTACTTC
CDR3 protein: CASSPQGRPYEQYF

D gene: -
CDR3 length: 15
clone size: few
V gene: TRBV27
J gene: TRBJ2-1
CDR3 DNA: TGTGCCAGCAGTTTATCTATGGTCTCCTACAATGAGCAGTTCTTC
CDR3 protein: CASSLSMVSYNEQFF

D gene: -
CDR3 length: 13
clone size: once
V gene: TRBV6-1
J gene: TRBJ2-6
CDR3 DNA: TGTGCCAGCAGACCCCAGGGGGCCAACGTCCTGACTTTC
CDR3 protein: CASRPQGANVLTF

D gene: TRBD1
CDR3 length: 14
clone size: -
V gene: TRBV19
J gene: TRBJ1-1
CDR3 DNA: TGTGCCAGTAGTATAAAGGGGGCTAGAGCTGAAGCTTTCTTT
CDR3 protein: CASSIKGARAEAFF

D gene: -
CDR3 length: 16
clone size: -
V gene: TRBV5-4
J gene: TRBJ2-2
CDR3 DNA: TGTGCCAGCACCCCGGCCGGGACAAGAACCACCGGGGAGCTGTTTTTT
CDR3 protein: CASTPAGTRTTGELFF

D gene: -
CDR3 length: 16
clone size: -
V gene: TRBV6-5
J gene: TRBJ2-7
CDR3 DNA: TGTGCCAGCAGTTCCCAACTAAGGTCCCACTCCTACGAGCAGTACTTC
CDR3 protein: CASSSQLRSHSYEQYF

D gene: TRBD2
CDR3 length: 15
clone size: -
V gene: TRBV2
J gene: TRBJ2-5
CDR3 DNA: TGTGCCAGCAGTCGACTAGCGGGGGGCCAAGAGACCCAGTACTTC
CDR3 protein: CASSRLAGGQETQYF

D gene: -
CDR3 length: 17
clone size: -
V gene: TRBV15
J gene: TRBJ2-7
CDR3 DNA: TGTGCCACCAGCAGAGGAAAACCGGGAGAGCCACCCTACGAGCAGTACTTC
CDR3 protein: CATSRGKPGEPPYEQYF

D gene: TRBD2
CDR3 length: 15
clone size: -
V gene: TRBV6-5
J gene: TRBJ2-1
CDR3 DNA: TGTGCCAGCAGGAGGACGGGGGGGGCCTCCAATGAGCAGTTCTTC
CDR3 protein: CASRRTGGASNEQFF

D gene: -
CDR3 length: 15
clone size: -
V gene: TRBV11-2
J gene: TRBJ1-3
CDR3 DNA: TGTGCCAGCAGCTTAATGGCGGTTGTTGGAAACACCATATATTTT
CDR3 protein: CASSLMAVVGNTIYF

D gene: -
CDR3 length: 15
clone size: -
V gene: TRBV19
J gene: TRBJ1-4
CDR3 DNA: TGTGCCAGTAGCCTTAACCGGGACAATAATGAAAAACTGTTTTTT
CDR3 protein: CASSLNRDNNEKLFF

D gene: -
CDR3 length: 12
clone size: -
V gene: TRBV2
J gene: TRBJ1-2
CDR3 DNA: TGTGCCAGCAGGCAGGGCAAATATGGCTACACCTTC
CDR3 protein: CASRQGKYGYTF

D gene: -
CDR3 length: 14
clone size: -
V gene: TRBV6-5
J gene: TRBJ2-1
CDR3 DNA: TGTGCCAGCAGACGGCGGGACGCTTACAATGAGCAGTTCTTC
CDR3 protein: CASRRRDAYNEQFF

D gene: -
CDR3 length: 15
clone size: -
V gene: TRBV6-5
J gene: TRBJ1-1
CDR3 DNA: TGTGCCAGCAGTTACTCGATCTTTATGAACACTGAAGCTTTCTTT
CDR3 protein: CASSYSIFMNTEAFF

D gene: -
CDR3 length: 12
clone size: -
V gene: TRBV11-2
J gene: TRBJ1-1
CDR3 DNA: TGTGCCAGCATATTATTGAGCACTGAAGCTTTCTTT
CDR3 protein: CASILLSTEAFF

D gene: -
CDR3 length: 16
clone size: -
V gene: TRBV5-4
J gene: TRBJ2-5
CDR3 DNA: TGTGCCAGCAGCTCCGACCCGGCAGGGACCATGGAGACCCAGTACTTC
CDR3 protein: CASSSDPAGTMETQYF

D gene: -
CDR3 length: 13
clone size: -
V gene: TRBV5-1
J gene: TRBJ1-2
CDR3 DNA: TGCGCCAGCAGCTTGATGGGGAGCTATGGCTACACCTTC
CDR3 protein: CASSLMGSYGYTF

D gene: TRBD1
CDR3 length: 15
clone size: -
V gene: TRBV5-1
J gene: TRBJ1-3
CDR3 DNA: TGCGCCAGCAGCTTGGATGAGACAGGGGGAAACACCATATATTTT
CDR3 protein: CASSLDETGGNTIYF

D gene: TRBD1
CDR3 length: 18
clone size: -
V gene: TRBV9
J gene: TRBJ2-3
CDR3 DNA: TGTGCCAGCAGCGTAGAGGCTAGGCAGGGGGCACGCACAGATACGCAGTATTTT
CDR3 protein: CASSVEARQGARTDTQYF

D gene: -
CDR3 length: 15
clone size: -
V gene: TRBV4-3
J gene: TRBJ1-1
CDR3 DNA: TGCGCCAGCAGCCCCAGCGCGGCCCGCAACACTGAAGCTTTCTTT
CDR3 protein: CASSPSAARNTEAFF

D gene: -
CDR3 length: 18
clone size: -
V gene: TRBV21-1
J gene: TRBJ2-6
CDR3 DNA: TGTGCCAGCAGCAAAAGGGGGCCCACCTCCTCTGGGGCCAACGTCCTGACTTTC
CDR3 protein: CASSKRGPTSSGANVLTF

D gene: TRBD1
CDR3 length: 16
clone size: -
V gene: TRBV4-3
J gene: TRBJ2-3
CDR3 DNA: TGCGCCAGCAGCCAAGAAACAGGGGGTGGCACAGATACGCAGTATTTT
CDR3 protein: CASSQETGGGTDTQYF

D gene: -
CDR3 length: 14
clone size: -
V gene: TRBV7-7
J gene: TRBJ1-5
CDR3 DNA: TGTGCTAGCAGCTTTCTCGACCGGAATCAGCCCCAGCATTTT
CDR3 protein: CASSFLDRNQPQHF

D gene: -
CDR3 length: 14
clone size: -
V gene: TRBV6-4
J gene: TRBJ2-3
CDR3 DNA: TGTGCCAGCAGTGACTTAGAAGGGCGAGGGACGCAGTATTTT
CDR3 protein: CASSDLEGRGTQYF

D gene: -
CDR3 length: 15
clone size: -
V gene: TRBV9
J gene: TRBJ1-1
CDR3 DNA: TGTGCCAGCAGCGTAGGTGGGGGTTCGAACACTGAAGCTTTCTTT
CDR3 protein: CASSVGGGSNTEAFF

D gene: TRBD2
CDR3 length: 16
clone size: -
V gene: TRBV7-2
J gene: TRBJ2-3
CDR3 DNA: TGTGCCAGCAGCTTACTACTAGCGGGGGGAACAGATACGCAGTATTTT
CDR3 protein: CASSLLLAGGTDTQYF

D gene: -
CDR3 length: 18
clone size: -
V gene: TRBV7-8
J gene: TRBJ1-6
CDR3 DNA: TGTGCCAGCAGCTTAGATCAACCGGCCGGGACGTATAATTCACCCCTCCACTTT
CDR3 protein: CASSLDQPAGTYNSPLHF

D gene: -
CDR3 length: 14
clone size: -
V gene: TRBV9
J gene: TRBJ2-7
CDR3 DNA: TGTGCCAGCAGCGTAAACGACCGGGGATACGAGCAGTACTTC
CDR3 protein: CASSVNDRGYEQYF

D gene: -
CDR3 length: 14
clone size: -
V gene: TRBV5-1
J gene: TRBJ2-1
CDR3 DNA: TGCGCCAGCAGCTTGGCCATAGGCGCCAGGGAGCAGTTCTTC
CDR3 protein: CASSLAIGAREQFF

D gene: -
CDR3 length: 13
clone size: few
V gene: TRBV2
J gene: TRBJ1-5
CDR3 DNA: TGTGCCAGCACTTGGACCGAGATTCAGCCCCAGCATTTT
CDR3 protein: CASTWTEIQPQHF

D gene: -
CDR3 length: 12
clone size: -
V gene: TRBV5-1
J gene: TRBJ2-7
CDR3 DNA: TGCGCCAGCCGGGACAACTCCTACGAGCAGTACTTC
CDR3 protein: CASRDNSYEQYF

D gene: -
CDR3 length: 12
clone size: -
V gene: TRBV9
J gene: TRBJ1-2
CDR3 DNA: TGTGCCAGCAGCGACGGTTACTATGGCTACACCTTC
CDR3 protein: CASSDGYYGYTF

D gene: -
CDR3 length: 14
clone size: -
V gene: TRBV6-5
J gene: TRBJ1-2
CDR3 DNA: TGTGCCAGCAGACGGCATCGGACGGCCTATGGCTACACCTTC
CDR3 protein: CASRRHRTAYGYTF

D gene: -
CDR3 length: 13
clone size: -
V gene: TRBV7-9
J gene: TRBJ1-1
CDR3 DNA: TGTGCCAGCAGCTCTGCATGGGGCGCTGAAGCTTTCTTT
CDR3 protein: CASSSAWGAEAFF

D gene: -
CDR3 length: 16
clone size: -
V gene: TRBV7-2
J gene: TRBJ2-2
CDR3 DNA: TGTGCCAGCAGCCCCACCCAGGCCACGAACACCGGGGAGCTGTTTTTT
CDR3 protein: CASSPTQATNTGELFF